This is a list of T cell receptor beta chains from one sample in a study of long-term antiretroviral therapy in people with HIV. Repertoires were generated with immunoSEQ multiplex PCR, while TCRdb's copy carries only in-frame clones and drops some. The data show tens of thousands of clones, around 83% seen once. The sequencing used unsorted PBMCs, collected roughly 2.9 years before starting antiretroviral therapy. The source is a woman in her 30s with HIV. The CDR3 runs from the conserved cysteine through the conserved F or W. D genes are given only for firm matches. Some rows have no size entry. The others give once, few or many, or a class for an expanded clone.

d_gene	v_gene	j_gene	abundance	CDR3aa	CDR3nt
TRBD1	TRBV13	TRBJ1-1	-	CASSSAGTGPAFF	TGTGCCAGCAGCTCCGCCGGGACAGGGCCTGCTTTCTTT
-	TRBV2	TRBJ2-3	-	CASSITDTQYF	TGTGCCAGCAGTATCACAGATACGCAGTATTTT
TRBD2	TRBV7-3	TRBJ2-1	-	CASSPIAGGRFNEQFF	TGTGCCAGCAGCCCTATAGCGGGGGGGCGTTTCAATGAGCAGTTCTTC
-	TRBV1	TRBJ1-3	-	CTSSQPRQNSGNTIYF	TGCACCAGCAGCCAACCGCGACAGAACTCTGGAAACACCATATATTTT
-	TRBV7-6	TRBJ1-5	-	CASRPVQGGGPQPQHF	TGTGCCAGTAGACCCGTTCAGGGTGGGGGCCCTCAGCCCCAGCATTTT
TRBD1	TRBV19	TRBJ2-4	-	CASSFGTGANLAKNIQYF	TGTGCCAGTAGTTTTGGGACAGGGGCTAACCTAGCCAAAAACATTCAGTACTTC
-	TRBV6-1	TRBJ2-6	-	CASRSTYSGANVLTF	TGTGCCAGCAGGTCGACCTACTCTGGGGCCAACGTCCTGACTTTC
-	TRBV9	TRBJ2-2	once	CASSVDIPGELFF	TGTGCCAGCAGCGTAGACATTCCCGGGGAGCTGTTTTTT
TRBD2	TRBV9	TRBJ2-2	-	CASSPRSSGGARTGELFF	TGTGCCAGCAGCCCCCGGAGTAGCGGGGGGGCGAGGACCGGGGAGCTGTTTTTT
-	TRBV7-2	TRBJ1-5	few	CASSLSRSGNQPQHF	TGTGCCAGCAGCTTAAGTCGATCGGGTAATCAGCCCCAGCATTTT
-	TRBV7-2	TRBJ1-2	-	CASSRGWADPNYGYTF	TGTGCCAGCAGCCGCGGGTGGGCGGATCCTAACTATGGCTACACCTTC
-	TRBV10-2	TRBJ2-3	once	CASSESLVTDTQYF	TGCGCCAGCAGTGAGTCCTTAGTAACAGATACGCAGTATTTT
-	TRBV9	TRBJ2-3	-	CASSVGGAGTDTQYF	TGTGCCAGCAGCGTAGGGGGAGCGGGCACAGATACGCAGTATTTT
TRBD1	TRBV5-1	TRBJ1-1	once	CASSLVSQGVSIAFF	TGCGCCAGCAGCTTGGTGAGTCAGGGGGTGTCGATAGCTTTCTTT
-	TRBV5-1	TRBJ2-3	-	CASSLWDSRGDTQYF	TGCGCCAGCAGCTTGTGGGACTCCCGGGGAGATACGCAGTATTTT
-	TRBV6-4	TRBJ1-5	few	CASSEMSNQPQHF	TGTGCCAGCAGTGAGATGAGCAATCAGCCCCAGCATTTT
-	TRBV19	TRBJ2-3	-	CASSMWGGGTDTQYF	TGTGCCAGTAGTATGTGGGGAGGCGGCACAGATACGCAGTATTTT
TRBD2	TRBV7-6	TRBJ2-2	few	CASSLASSGGGELFF	TGTGCCAGCAGCTTAGCGTCTAGCGGGGGCGGGGAGCTGTTTTTT
TRBD2	TRBV11-2	TRBJ2-1	-	CASSLNGLGPNNLYNEQFF	TGTGCCAGCAGCTTAAATGGACTAGGCCCCAACAACCTCTACAATGAGCAGTTCTTC
-	TRBV19	TRBJ1-1	-	CASSLGAEGTEAFF	TGTGCCAGTAGCCTTGGGGCAGAGGGCACTGAAGCTTTCTTT
-	TRBV11-2	TRBJ1-1	-	CASNSLRGASTEAFF	TGTGCCAGCAACTCCCTGAGGGGGGCGAGCACTGAAGCTTTCTTT